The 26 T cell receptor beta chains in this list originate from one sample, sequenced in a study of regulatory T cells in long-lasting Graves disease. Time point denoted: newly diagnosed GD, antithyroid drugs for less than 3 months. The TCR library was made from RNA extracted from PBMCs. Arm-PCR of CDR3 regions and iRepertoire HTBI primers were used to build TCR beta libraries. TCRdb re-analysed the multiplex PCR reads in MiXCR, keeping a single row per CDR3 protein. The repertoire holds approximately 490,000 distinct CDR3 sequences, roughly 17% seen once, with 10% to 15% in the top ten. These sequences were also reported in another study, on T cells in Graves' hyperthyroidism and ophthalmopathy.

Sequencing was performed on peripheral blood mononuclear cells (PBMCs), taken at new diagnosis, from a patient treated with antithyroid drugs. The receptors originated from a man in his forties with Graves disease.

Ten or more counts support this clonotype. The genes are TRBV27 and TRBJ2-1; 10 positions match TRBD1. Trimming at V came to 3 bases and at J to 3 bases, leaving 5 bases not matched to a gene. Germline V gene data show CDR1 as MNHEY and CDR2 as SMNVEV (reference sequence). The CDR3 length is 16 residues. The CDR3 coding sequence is TGTGCCAGCAGTTTCCTCGGGACAGGGGTCTACAATGAGCAGTTCTTC. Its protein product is CASSFLGTGVYNEQFF.

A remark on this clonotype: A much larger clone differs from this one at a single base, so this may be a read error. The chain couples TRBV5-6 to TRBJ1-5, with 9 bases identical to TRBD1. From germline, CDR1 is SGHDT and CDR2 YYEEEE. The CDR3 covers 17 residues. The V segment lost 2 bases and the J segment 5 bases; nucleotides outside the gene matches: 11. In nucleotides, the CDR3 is TGTGCCAGCAGCTTCGGGGGACAGGGAATGGCTTATCAGCCCCAGCATTTT. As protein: CASSFGGQGMAYQPQHF.

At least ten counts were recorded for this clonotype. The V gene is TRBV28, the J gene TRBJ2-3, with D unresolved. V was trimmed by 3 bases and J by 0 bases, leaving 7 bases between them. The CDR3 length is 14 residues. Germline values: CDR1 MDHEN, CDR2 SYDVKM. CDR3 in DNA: TGTGCCAGCAGTTTCGGCTCGAGCACAGATACGCAGTATTTT. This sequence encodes CASSFGSSTDTQYF. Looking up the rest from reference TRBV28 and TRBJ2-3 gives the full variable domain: DVKVTQSSRYLVKRTGEKVFLECVQDMDHENMFWYRQDPGLGLRLIYFSYDVKMKEKGDIPEGYSVSREKKERFSLILESASTNQTSMYLCASSFGSSTDTQYFGPGTRLTVL.

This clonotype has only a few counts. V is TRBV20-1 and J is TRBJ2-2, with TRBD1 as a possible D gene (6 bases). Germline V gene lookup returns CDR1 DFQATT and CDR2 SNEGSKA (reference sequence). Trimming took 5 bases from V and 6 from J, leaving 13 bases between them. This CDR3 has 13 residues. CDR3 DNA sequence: TGCAGTGCTCTGGGGACATTACCCGGGGAGCTGTTTTTT. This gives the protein CSALGTLPGELFF.

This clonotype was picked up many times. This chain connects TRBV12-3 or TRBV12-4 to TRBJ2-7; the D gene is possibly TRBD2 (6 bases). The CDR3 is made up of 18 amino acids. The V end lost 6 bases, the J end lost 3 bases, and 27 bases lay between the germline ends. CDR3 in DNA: TGTGCCAGCAGCCGCCCGCGTGTCCTCGCGCGGGAATTCTACGAGCAGTACTTC. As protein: CASSRPRVLAREFYEQYF.

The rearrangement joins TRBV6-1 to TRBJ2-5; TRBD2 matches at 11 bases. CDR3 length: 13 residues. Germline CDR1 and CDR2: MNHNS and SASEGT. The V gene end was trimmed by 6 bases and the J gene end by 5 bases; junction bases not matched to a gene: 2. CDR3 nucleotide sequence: TGTGCCAGCAGGACTAGCGGGATTGAGACCCAGTACTTC. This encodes CASRTSGIETQYF.

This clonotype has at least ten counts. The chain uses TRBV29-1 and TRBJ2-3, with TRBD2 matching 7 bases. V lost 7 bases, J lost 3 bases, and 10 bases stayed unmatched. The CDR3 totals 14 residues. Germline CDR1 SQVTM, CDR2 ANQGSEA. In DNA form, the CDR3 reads TGCAGCGCGTCCGGGGCTAGCGGTACAGATACGCAGTATTTT. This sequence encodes CSASGASGTDTQYF.

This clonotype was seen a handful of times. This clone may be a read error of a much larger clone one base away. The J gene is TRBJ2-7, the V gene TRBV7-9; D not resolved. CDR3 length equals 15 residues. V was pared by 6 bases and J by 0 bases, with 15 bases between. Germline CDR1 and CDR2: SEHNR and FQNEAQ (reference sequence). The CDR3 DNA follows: TGTGCCAGCAGTACGGCAGCTAAAAGCTCCTACGAGCAGTACTTC. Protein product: CASSTAAKSSYEQYF.

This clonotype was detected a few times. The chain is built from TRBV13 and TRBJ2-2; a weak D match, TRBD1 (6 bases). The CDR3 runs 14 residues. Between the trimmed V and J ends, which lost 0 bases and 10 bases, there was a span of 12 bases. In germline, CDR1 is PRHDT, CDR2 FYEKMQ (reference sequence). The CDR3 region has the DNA TGTGCCAGCAGCTTAGGACAGGGAGCCGAGGAGCTGTTTTTT. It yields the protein CASSLGQGAEELFF.

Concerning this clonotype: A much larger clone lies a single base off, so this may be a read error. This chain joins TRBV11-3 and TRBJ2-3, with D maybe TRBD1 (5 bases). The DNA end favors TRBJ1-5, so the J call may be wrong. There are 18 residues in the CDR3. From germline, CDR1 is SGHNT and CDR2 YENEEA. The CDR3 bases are TGTGCCAGCAGCTTGGGACGGACTAGCGGGTTCAGCACAGATACGCAGCATTTT. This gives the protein CASSLGRTSGFSTDTQHF.

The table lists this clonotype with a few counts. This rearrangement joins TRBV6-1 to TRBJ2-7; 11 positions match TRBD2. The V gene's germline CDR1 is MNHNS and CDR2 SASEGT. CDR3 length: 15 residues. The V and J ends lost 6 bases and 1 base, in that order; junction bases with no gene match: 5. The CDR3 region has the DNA TGTGCCAGCAGCGGCCGGACTAGCGGGTCCTACGAGCAGTACTTC. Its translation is CASSGRTSGSYEQYF.

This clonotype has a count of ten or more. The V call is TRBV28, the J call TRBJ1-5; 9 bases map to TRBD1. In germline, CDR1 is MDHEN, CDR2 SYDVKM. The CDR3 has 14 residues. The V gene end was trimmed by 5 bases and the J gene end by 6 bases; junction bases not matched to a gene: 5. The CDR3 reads CASSPDRGVQPQHF. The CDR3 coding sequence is TGTGCCAGCAGTCCCGACAGGGGGGTTCAGCCCCAGCATTTT. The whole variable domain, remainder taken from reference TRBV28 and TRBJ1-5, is DVKVTQSSRYLVKRTGEKVFLECVQDMDHENMFWYRQDPGLGLRLIYFSYDVKMKEKGDIPEGYSVSREKKERFSLILESASTNQTSMYLCASSPDRGVQPQHFGDGTRLSIL.

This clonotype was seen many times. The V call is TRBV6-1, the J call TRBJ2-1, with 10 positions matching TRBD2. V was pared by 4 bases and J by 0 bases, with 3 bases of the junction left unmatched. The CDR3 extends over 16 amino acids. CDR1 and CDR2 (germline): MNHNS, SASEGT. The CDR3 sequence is CASSGSGGSSYNEQFF. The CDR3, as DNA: TGTGCCAGCAGTGGTAGCGGGGGGAGCTCCTACAATGAGCAGTTCTTC.

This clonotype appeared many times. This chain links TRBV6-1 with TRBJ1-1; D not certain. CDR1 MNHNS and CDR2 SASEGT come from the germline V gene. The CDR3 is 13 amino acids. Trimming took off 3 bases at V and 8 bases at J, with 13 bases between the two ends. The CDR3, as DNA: TGTGCCAGCAGTGAGAGGGCACCTACCGAAGCTTTCTTT. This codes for CASSERAPTEAFF.

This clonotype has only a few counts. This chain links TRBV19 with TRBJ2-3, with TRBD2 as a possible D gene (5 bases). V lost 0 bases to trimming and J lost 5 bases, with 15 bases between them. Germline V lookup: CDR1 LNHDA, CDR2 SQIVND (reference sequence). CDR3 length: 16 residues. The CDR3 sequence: CASSIDEGRGIDTQYF. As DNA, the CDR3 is TGTGCCAGTAGTATAGATGAAGGGAGAGGGATAGATACGCAGTATTTT.

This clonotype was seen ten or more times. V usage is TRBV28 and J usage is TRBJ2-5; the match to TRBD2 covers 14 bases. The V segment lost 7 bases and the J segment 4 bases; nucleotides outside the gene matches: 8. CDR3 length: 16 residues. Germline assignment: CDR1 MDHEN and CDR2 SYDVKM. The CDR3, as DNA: TGTGCCAGCACCTTGGGGGGACTAGCGGGAGTAGAGACCCAGTACTTC. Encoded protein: CASTLGGLAGVETQYF.

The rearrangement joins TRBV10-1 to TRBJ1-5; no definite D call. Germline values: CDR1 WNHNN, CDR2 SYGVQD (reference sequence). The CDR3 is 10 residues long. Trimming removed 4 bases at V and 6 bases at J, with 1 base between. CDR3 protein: CASSVQPQHF. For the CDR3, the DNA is TGCGCCAGCAGTGTTCAGCCCCAGCATTTT.

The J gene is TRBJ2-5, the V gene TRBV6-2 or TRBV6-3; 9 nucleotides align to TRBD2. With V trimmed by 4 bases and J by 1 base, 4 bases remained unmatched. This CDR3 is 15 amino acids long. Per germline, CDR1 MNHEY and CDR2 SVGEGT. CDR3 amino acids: CASSWASGAQETQYF. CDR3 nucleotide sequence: TGTGCCAGCAGTTGGGCTAGCGGGGCCCAAGAGACCCAGTACTTC.

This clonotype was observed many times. CDR3 in amino acids: CSAIQQSTDTQYF. CDR3 in DNA: TGCAGTGCTATACAGCAGAGCACAGATACGCAGTATTTT. The chain has TRBV20-1 and TRBJ2-3; unclear D gene. V shed 4 bases and J shed 0 bases, with 8 bases lying between them. Per germline, CDR1 DFQATT and CDR2 SNEGSKA (reference sequence). The CDR3 is made up of 13 amino acids.

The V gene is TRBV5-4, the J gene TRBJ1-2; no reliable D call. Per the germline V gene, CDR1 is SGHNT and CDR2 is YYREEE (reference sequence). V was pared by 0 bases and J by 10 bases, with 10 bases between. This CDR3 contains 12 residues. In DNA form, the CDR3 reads TGTGCCAGCAGCTTGGGTTTTGGACTCTACACCTTC. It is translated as CASSLGFGLYTF.

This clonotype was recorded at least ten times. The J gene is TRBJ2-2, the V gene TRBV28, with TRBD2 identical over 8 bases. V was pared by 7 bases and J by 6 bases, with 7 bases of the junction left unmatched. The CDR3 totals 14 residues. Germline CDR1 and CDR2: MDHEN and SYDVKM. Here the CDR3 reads CASKGGGRAGELFF. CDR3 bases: TGTGCCAGCAAGGGCGGGGGGCGCGCCGGGGAGCTGTTTTTT.

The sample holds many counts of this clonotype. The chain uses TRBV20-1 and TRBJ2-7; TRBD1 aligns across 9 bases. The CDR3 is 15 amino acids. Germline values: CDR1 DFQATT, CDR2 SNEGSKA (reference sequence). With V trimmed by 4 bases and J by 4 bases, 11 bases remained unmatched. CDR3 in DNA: TGCAGTGCTACCGGCCCCGAACAGGGGGCTTACGAGCAGTACTTC. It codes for CSATGPEQGAYEQYF.

CDR3 sequence reads: CASSVVRQSNTEAFF. CDR3 DNA sequence: TGTGCCAGCAGCGTAGTGCGGCAGTCGAACACTGAAGCTTTCTTT. This chain connects TRBV9 to TRBJ1-1; D ambiguous. The V end was cut by 0 bases, the J end by 1 base, with 10 bases between. The length of the CDR3 is 15 residues. Germline CDR1 is SGDLS and CDR2 is YYNGEE.

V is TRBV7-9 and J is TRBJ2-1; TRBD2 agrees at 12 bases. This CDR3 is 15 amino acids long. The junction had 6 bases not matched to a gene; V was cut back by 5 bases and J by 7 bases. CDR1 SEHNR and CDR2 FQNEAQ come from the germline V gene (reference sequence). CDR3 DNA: TGTGCCAGCAGCAAGACTAGCGGGAGTACGAATGAGCAGTTCTTC. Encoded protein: CASSKTSGSTNEQFF.

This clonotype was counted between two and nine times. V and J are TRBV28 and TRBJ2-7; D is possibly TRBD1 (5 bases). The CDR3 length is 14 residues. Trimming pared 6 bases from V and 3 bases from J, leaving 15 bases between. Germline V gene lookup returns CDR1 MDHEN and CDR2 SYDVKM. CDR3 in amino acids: CASSPRQLIYEQYF. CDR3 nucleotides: TGTGCCAGCAGCCCTAGACAGTTAATCTACGAGCAGTACTTC.

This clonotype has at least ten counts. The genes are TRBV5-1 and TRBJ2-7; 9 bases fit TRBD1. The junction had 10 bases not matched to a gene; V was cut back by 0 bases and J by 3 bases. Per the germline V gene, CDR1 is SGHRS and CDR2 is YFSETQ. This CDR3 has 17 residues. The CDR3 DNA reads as TGCGCCAGCAGCTTGGGACCCGGACAGGGGTCCGACTACGAGCAGTACTTC. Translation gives CASSLGPGQGSDYEQYF.